This TCR beta chain was captured in a study of shared clonotypes between healthy human individuals. Naive-designated CD8 cells lacked CD45RO, were positively enriched for CCR7, and omitted terminally differentiated effector memory CD45RA+ cells. As for this clone: Other nucleotide sequences from this sample produce the same CDR3.

The method was immunoSEQ multiplex PCR; TCRdb's version includes in-frame clones alone and lacks a portion of them. There are 1.5 million to 2.5 million clones in the sample; over 85% occur only once, and less than 1.5% lies in the top ten. The clonotype was recovered from a man aged 18 to 29 in good health. Sample: naive CD8+ T cells sorted from blood.

Here the CDR3 reads CASSLTGEGTEAFF. For the CDR3, the DNA is TGTGCCAGCAGTTTGACAGGAGAGGGGACTGAAGCTTTCTTT. V and J are TRBV2 and TRBJ1-1, with D perhaps matching TRBD1 (6 bases). Germline V CDR1 and CDR2: SNHLY, FYNNEI. V was pared by 5 bases and J by 5 bases, with 15 bases between. CDR3 length: 14 amino acids.